This T cell receptor (beta chain) stems from a study of CD8 T cells in ankylosing spondylitis. General study results and limits: What appeared characteristic of ankylosing spondylitis blood was a TCR beta motif of several highly homologous variants.

This CDR3 spans 14 amino acids. Germline V gene lookup returns CDR1 MNHEY and CDR2 SVGAGI. V was shortened by 2 bases and J by 8 bases, with 12 bases between the two germline ends. A few counts support this clonotype. What it recognizes is unknown. Library preparation for TCR beta used quantitative 5'-RACE with molecular barcodes. Via MiXCR, TCRdb re-called the 5' RACE reads, giving one row per CDR3 protein. The sample yields fewer than 650,000 distinct CDR3 sequences, approximately 11% seen once. This chain connects TRBV6-5 to TRBJ1-4, with a weak D call TRBD1 (5 bases). The clonotype was recovered from a male donor with ankylosing spondylitis. The source material was blood, either unsorted or a sorted T cell fraction (not recorded which). CDR3 DNA: TGTGCCAGCAGTTACGGGCAGGGATTAGAAAAACTGTTTTTT. Protein: CASSYGQGLEKLFF.